This T cell receptor beta chain was captured by sequencing in a study of cytomegalovirus exposure and HLA in healthy donors. Study-wide points: Several top significant clusters appeared, in a later analysis, to be linked to common viral pathogens.

The primer mix had 60 Vbeta and 13 Jbeta primers. The assay was immunoSEQ multiplex PCR, and TCRdb's table has in-frame clones only and misses some. The table lists approximately 140,000 clones, 82% of them singletons. In regard to this clone: The target antigen is unknown.

The CDR3 totals 13 residues. Trimming removed 1 base from V and 8 bases from J, with 9 bases in between. The germline V gene encodes CDR1 SEHNR and CDR2 FQNEAQ (reference sequence). The chain employs TRBV7-9 and TRBJ2-4; D is perhaps TRBD1 (6 bases). This clonotype was sampled from a boy younger than 18 in good health and CMV-seronegative. Material: PBMCs. The DNA of the CDR3 is TGTGCCAGCAGCTTAGACAGGGCTGACATTCAGTACTTC. As protein: CASSLDRADIQYF.